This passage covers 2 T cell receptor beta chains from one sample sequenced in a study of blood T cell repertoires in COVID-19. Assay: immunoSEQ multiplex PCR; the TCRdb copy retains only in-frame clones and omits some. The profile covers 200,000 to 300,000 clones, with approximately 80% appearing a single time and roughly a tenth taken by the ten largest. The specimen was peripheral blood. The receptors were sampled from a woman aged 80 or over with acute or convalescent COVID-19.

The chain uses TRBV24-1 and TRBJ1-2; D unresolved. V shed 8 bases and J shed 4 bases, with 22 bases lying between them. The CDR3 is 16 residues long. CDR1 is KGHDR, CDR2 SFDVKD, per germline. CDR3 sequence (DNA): TGTGCCACCAACGGGGAGGGAGCAATGGCCTCCTATGGCTACACCTTC. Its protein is CATNGEGAMASYGYTF.

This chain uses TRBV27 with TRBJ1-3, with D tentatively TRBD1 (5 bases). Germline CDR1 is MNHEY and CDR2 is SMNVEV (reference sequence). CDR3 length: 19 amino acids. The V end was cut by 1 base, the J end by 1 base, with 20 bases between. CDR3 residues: CASSLYGRPGTTSGNTIYF. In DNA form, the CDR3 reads TGTGCCAGCAGTTTATACGGGCGACCCGGGACTACGTCTGGAAACACCATATATTTT.